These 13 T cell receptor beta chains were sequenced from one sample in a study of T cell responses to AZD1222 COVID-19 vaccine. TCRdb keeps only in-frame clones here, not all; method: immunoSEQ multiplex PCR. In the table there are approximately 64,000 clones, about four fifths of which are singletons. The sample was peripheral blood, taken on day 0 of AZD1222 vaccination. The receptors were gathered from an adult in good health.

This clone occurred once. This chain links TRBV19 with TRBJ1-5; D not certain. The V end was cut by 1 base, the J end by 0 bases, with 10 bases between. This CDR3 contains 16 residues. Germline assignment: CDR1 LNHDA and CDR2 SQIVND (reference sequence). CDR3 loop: CASSIGGIYSNQPQHF. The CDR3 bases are TGTGCCAGTAGTATAGGAGGGATATATAGCAATCAGCCCCAGCATTTT. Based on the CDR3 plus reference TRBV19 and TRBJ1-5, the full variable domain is DGGITQSPKYLFRKEGQNVTLSCEQNLNHDAMYWYRQDPGQGLRLIYYSQIVNDFQKGDIAEGYSVSREKKESFPLTVTSAQKNPTAFYLCASSIGGIYSNQPQHFGDGTRLSIL.

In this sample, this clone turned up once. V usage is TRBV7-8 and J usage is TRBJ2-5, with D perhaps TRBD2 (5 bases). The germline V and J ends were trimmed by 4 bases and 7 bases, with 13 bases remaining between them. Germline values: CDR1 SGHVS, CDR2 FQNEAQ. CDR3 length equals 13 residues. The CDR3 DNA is TGTGCCAGCAGCTCCTCCGGTCGGGGGACCCAGTACTTC. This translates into CASSSSGRGTQYF.

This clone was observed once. The CDR3 sequence: CASSLARGLAFF. The CDR3 region has the DNA TGTGCCAGCAGCTTGGCCAGGGGTTTAGCTTTCTTT. This rearrangement joins TRBV5-6 to TRBJ1-1, with D tentatively TRBD1 (6 bases). Looked up from germline, CDR1 is SGHDT and CDR2 is YYEEEE. V was trimmed by 0 bases and J by 10 bases, leaving 10 bases between them. The CDR3 has 12 amino acids.

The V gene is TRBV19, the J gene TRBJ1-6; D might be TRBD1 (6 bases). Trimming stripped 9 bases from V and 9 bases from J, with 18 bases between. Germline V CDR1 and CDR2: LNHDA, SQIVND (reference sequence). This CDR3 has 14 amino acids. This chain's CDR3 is CASQEGQWGSPLHF. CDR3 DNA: TGTGCCAGCCAAGAGGGACAATGGGGTTCACCCCTCCACTTT.

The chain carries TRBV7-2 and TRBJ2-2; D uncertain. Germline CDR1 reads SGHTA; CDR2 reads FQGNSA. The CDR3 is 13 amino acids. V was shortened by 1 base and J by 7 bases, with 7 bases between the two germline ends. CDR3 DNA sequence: TGTGCCAGCAGCTTAGGAGGTGGCGGGGAGCTGTTTTTT. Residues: CASSLGGGGELFF.

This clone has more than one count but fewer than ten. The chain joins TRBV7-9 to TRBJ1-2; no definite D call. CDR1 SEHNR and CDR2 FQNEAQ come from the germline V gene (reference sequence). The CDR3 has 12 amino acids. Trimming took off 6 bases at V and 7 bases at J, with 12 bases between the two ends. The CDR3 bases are TGTGCCAGCAGTGAAAGGGAGACTGGCTACACCTTC. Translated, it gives CASSERETGYTF.

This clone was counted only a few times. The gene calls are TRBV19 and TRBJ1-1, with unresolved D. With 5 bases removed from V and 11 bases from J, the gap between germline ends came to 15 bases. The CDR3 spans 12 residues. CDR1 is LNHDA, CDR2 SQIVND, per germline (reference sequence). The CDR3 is CASSLRTLGAFF. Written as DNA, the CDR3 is TGTGCCAGTAGTTTGCGGACCCTTGGTGCTTTCTTT.

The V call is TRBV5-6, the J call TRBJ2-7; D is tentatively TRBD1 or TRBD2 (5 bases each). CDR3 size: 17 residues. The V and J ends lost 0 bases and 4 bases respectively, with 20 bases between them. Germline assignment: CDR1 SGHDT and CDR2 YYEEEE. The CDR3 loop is CASSLAGAGPSRYEQYF. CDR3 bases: TGTGCCAGCAGCTTGGCCGGGGCAGGGCCTTCCAGGTACGAGCAGTACTTC.

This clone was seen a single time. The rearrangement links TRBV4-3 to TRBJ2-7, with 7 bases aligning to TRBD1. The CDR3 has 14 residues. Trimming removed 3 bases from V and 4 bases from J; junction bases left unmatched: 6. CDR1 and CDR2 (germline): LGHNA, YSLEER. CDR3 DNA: TGCGCCAGCAGCCAGACCGGGACAGCATACGAGCAGTACTTC. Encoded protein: CASSQTGTAYEQYF.

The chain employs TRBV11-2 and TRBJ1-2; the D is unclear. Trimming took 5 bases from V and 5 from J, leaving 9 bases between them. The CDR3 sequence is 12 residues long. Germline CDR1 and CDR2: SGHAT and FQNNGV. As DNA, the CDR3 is TGTGCCAGCAGCCCCCACAGTTATGGCTACACCTTC. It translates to CASSPHSYGYTF.

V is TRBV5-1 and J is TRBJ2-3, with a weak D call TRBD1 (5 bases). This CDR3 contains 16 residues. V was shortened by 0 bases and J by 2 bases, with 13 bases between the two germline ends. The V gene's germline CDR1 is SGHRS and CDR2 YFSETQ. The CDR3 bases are TGCGCCAGCAGCTTGGCCGATTTGACAGCCACAGATACGCAGTATTTT. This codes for CASSLADLTATDTQYF.

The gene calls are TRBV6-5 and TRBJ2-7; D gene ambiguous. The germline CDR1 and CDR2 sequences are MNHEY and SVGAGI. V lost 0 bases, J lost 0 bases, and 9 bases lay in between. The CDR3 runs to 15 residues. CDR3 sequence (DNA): TGTGCCAGCAGTTACTCGGGTGCAGTCTCCTACGAGCAGTACTTC. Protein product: CASSYSGAVSYEQYF.

CDR3 in DNA: TGTGCCAGCAGCTCCCGCGTGGGGATTCGGCCAGATACGCAGTATTTT. This gives the protein CASSSRVGIRPDTQYF. The chain uses TRBV5-8 and TRBJ2-3; D unresolved. Deletions cut 3 bases from V and 4 bases from J, with 18 bases between. Germline-derived CDR1 and CDR2 are SGHTS and YDEGEE. The CDR3 length is 16 residues.